This T cell receptor beta chain was sequenced during a study of OX40 agonist ivuxolimab in advanced cancers. Looked up from germline, CDR1 is ENHRY and CDR2 is SYGVKD. V gave up 2 bases and J gave up 5 bases, with 13 bases separating them. CDR3 length equals 15 residues. Some clones are missing from TCRdb's copy, which holds only in-frame ones; the method was immunoSEQ multiplex PCR. The data hold 71,000 or so clones, with 80% observed a single time. The origin of this receptor is an adult with an advanced solid tumor such as melanoma, head and neck, liver or kidney cancer. The chain carries TRBV10-3 and TRBJ2-1; the D call may be TRBD1 or TRBD2 (7 bases each). This material consisted of CD4+ or CD8+ T cells sorted from blood, taken in a trial of the OX40 agonist ivuxolimab. The CDR3 sequence: CAISERGREHNEQFF. The CDR3 DNA reads TGTGCCATCAGTGAGAGGGGGCGGGAGCACAATGAGCAGTTCTTC.